These T cell receptor beta chains were read from a single sample in a study of T cells in Graves' hyperthyroidism and ophthalmopathy. MiXCR was run by TCRdb on the multiplex PCR reads, yielding one entry per CDR3 protein. The sample lists under 350,000 distinct CDR3 sequences, 15% to 20% seen once, with about 49% in the top ten. Sequencing was performed on blood. These TCRs come from a woman between 50 and 59 years old with Graves' hyperthyroidism. Each CDR3 is given with its conserved first and last residue. A D gene is named only where the DNA matches it firmly. Clone sizes are given selectively: once, few, many, or a class where the clone is expanded.

clone_size | d_call | j_call | v_call | cdr3_aa | cdr3_nt
few | NA | TRBJ1-2 | TRBV2 | CASKGNESGYTF | TGTGCCAGCAAGGGTAACGAGAGTGGCTACACCTTC
NA | NA | TRBJ2-1 | TRBV14 | CASSQAIRGYEQFF | TGTGCCAGCAGCCAAGCGATCAGGGGCTATGAGCAGTTCTTC
few | TRBD2 | TRBJ2-7 | TRBV6-1 | CASSWGGGLSDEQYF | TGTGCCAGCAGTTGGGGGGGTGGCTTGTCCGACGAGCAGTACTTC
NA | NA | TRBJ1-6 | TRBV20-1 | CSARNRADPLYNSPLHF | TGCAGTGCTAGGAACAGGGCCGATCCCTTATATAATTCACCCCTCCACTTT
many | NA | TRBJ2-1 | TRBV5-1 | CASSLVSGGGIHNEQFF | TGCGCCAGCAGCTTGGTATCAGGCGGTGGAATTCACAATGAGCAGTTCTTC
NA | TRBD1 | TRBJ2-7 | TRBV6-1 | CASSGQGKGEQYF | TGTGCCAGCAGTGGACAGGGAAAGGGCGAGCAGTACTTC
many | NA | TRBJ2-1 | TRBV2 | CASSENLEQFF | TGTGCCAGCAGTGAGAATCTTGAGCAGTTCTTC
few | NA | TRBJ2-1 | TRBV20-1 | CSARVPLPGGNEQFF | TGCAGTGCGAGAGTCCCACTCCCCGGGGGCAATGAGCAGTTCTTC
many | TRBD1 | TRBJ2-5 | TRBV2 | CASSRRTGGQETQYF | TGTGCCAGCAGTCGTAGGACAGGGGGGCAAGAGACCCAGTACTTC
NA | NA | TRBJ2-1 | TRBV5-4 | CASSLAGAGSYNEQFF | TGTGCCAGCAGCTTGGCAGGGGCGGGGTCCTACAATGAGCAGTTCTTC
many | NA | TRBJ2-7 | TRBV2 | CASSVASRDYEQYF | TGTGCCAGCAGCGTCGCGAGCCGGGACTACGAGCAGTACTTC
many | NA | TRBJ2-5 | TRBV7-2 | CASSPTQETQYF | TGTGCCAGCAGCCCGACTCAAGAGACCCAGTACTTC
few | NA | TRBJ2-1 | TRBV7-9 | CASSLGGTQRGEQFF | TGTGCCAGCAGCTTAGGAGGAACCCAACGCGGTGAGCAGTTCTTC
many | NA | TRBJ2-3 | TRBV20-1 | CSGGGTDTQYF | TGCAGTGGCGGGGGCACAGATACGCAGTATTTT
NA | TRBD1 | TRBJ1-1 | TRBV5-1 | CASSYYTGDTEAFF | TGCGCCAGCAGCTATTACACAGGGGACACTGAAGCTTTCTTT
many | TRBD1 | TRBJ1-4 | TRBV11-2 | CASSERTGGNEKLFF | TGTGCCAGCAGCGAGAGGACAGGGGGAAATGAAAAACTGTTTTTT
many | NA | TRBJ1-6 | TRBV6-1 | CASTRSGNSPLHF | TGTGCCAGCACCCGTTCGGGGAATTCACCCCTCCACTTT
NA | TRBD1 | TRBJ1-1 | TRBV20-1 | CSARTGGWNTEAFF | TGCAGTGCTAGAACAGGGGGCTGGAACACTGAAGCTTTCTTT
NA | TRBD1 | TRBJ1-5 | TRBV12-3/TRBV12-4 | CASSHGQGDQPQHF | TGTGCCAGCAGTCACGGACAGGGTGATCAGCCCCAGCATTTT
few | NA | TRBJ1-2 | TRBV10-3 | CAINQPYGYTF | TGTGCCATCAACCAACCCTATGGCTACACCTTC
NA | NA | TRBJ2-1 | TRBV12-3/TRBV12-4 | CATRGAGDSYNEQFF | TGTGCCACCAGGGGGGCGGGGGATTCCTACAATGAGCAGTTCTTC
NA | NA | TRBJ1-1 | TRBV12-3/TRBV12-4 | CASTTRLGETEAFF | TGTGCCAGCACAACGAGACTAGGTGAGACTGAAGCTTTCTTT
NA | NA | TRBJ2-5 | TRBV12-3/TRBV12-4 | CASNDEGPLQETQYF | TGTGCCAGCAACGATGAGGGACCTCTCCAAGAGACCCAGTACTTC
NA | NA | TRBJ2-2 | TRBV6-1 | CASRNPGAGELFF | TGTGCCAGCAGGAACCCGGGGGCTGGGGAGCTGTTTTTT
few | NA | TRBJ2-1 | TRBV19 | CASSIVLAGNEQFF | TGTGCCAGTAGTATCGTGCTAGCTGGCAATGAGCAGTTCTTC
few | NA | TRBJ1-2 | TRBV14 | CASGAGGGYTF | TGTGCCAGCGGAGCGGGAGGAGGCTACACCTTC
once | NA | TRBJ2-2 | TRBV5-1 | CASSSNAGAGELFF | TGCGCCAGCAGCTCAAACGCGGGTGCCGGGGAGCTGTTTTTT
many | NA | TRBJ2-3 | TRBV18 | CASSPAQVDTQYF | TGTGCCAGCTCACCGGCCCAGGTTGATACGCAGTATTTT
many | TRBD2 | TRBJ2-7 | TRBV20-1 | CSALPGRTYEQYF | TGCAGTGCTTTACCCGGGAGGACATACGAGCAGTACTTC
many | NA | TRBJ2-4 | TRBV6-2/TRBV6-3 | CASSQQGAKNIQYF | TGTGCCAGCAGTCAGCAGGGAGCCAAAAACATTCAGTACTTC
NA | NA | TRBJ2-1 | TRBV6-1 | CASIKPGAYNEQFF | TGTGCCAGCATAAAGCCCGGGGCTTACAATGAGCAGTTCTTC
NA | TRBD2 | TRBJ2-3 | TRBV19 | CASSLIAGSADTQYF | TGTGCCAGTAGCCTCATAGCGGGGAGCGCAGATACGCAGTATTTT
few | NA | TRBJ2-2 | TRBV20-1 | CSASAPTGELFF | TGCAGTGCAAGCGCCCCTACCGGGGAGCTGTTTTTT
few | TRBD2 | TRBJ2-6 | TRBV10-3 | CATSPSGRAPGANVLTF | TGTGCCACTTCCCCCAGCGGGAGGGCCCCTGGGGCCAACGTCCTGACTTTC
NA | TRBD2 | TRBJ2-7 | TRBV4-1 | CASSQDWAGGPQVYEQYF | TGCGCCAGCAGCCAAGATTGGGCGGGAGGGCCCCAAGTATACGAGCAGTACTTC
many | NA | TRBJ2-3 | TRBV6-1 | CASSDRELDTQYF | TGTGCCAGCAGTGACAGGGAGTTAGATACGCAGTATTTT
many | NA | TRBJ2-2 | TRBV12-3/TRBV12-4 | CASSFEGGELFF | TGTGCCAGCAGTTTCGAGGGCGGGGAGCTGTTTTTT
many | TRBD2 | TRBJ2-1 | TRBV20-1 | CSARRLAGGYNEQFF | TGCAGTGCTCGACGTTTAGCGGGAGGGTACAATGAGCAGTTCTTC
NA | NA | TRBJ1-2 | TRBV5-1 | CASSLGDPASYGYTF | TGCGCCAGCAGCTTGGGAGATCCGGCTAGCTATGGCTACACCTTC
many | NA | TRBJ1-2 | TRBV11-3 | CASSLEQGDGYTF | TGTGCCAGCAGCTTAGAGCAGGGAGATGGCTACACCTTC
once | TRBD1 | TRBJ1-2 | TRBV7-8 | CASSLSGTGGNYGYTF | TGTGCCAGCAGCTTATCCGGGACAGGGGGGAACTATGGCTACACCTTC
NA | TRBD1 | TRBJ2-1 | TRBV20-1 | CSAYTGTGHDEQFF | TGCAGTGCCTACACCGGGACAGGGCATGATGAGCAGTTCTTC
NA | NA | TRBJ1-2 | TRBV5-1 | CASGLESGEGYTF | TGCGCCAGCGGCCTTGAATCCGGGGAGGGCTACACCTTC
NA | NA | TRBJ2-3 | TRBV5-1 | CASSPDGGITDTQYF | TGCGCCAGCAGCCCCGACGGGGGTATTACAGATACGCAGTATTTT
NA | NA | TRBJ1-6 | TRBV3-1 | CASSQGGSNSPLHF | TGTGCCAGCAGCCAAGGTGGGAGTAATTCACCCCTCCACTTT
few | NA | TRBJ2-5 | TRBV12-3/TRBV12-4 | CASTPGGYQETQYF | TGTGCCAGCACCCCTGGGGGGTACCAAGAGACCCAGTACTTC
many | NA | TRBJ2-5 | TRBV7-8 | CASSLAESGRGKTQYF | TGTGCCAGCAGCTTAGCGGAATCCGGGAGAGGAAAGACCCAGTACTTC
many | TRBD1 | TRBJ1-1 | TRBV6-1 | CASRDGQGAAEAFF | TGTGCCAGCAGAGACGGGCAGGGGGCTGCTGAAGCTTTCTTT
many | NA | TRBJ2-3 | TRBV5-1 | CASSLDVGTDTQYF | TGCGCCAGCAGCTTAGACGTCGGCACAGATACGCAGTATTTT
NA | TRBD2 | TRBJ2-5 | TRBV20-1 | CSAREESGGARETQYF | TGCAGTGCTAGAGAGGAGAGCGGGGGGGCCCGGGAGACCCAGTACTTC
many | NA | TRBJ1-1 | TRBV28 | CASSSGPVDAFF | TGTGCCAGCAGCTCAGGGCCGGTGGATGCTTTCTTT